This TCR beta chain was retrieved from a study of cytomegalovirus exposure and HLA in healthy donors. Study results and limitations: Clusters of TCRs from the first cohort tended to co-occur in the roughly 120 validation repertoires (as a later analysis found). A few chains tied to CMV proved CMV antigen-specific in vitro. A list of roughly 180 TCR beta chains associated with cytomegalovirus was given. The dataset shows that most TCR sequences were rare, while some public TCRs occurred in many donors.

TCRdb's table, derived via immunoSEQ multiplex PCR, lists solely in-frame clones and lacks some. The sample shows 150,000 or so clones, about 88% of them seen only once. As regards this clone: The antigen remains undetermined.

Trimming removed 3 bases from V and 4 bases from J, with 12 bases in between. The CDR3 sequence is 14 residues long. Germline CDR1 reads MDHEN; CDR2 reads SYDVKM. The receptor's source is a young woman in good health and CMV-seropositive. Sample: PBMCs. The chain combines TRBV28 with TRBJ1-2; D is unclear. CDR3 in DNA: TGTGCCAGCAGTTTCGACACTCAGGCCTATGGCTACACCTTC. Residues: CASSFDTQAYGYTF.